The clone carrying this T cell receptor (beta chain) was counted between two and nine times. These data are taken from a study of early T cells in non-severe SARS-CoV-2 infection. TCRdb ran MiXCR on the 5' RACE reads and lists one entry per CDR3 protein. The table includes about 84,000 distinct CDR3 sequences, about an eighth detected once. Trimming removed 2 bases from V and 2 bases from J, with 9 bases in between. Germline values: CDR1 ENHRY, CDR2 SYGVKD. There are 14 residues in the CDR3. The chain couples TRBV10-3 to TRBJ1-2; D is unresolved. The material sequenced was whole blood. This receptor was taken from an adult who was a healthcare worker with PCR-confirmed SARS-CoV-2 infection or an uninfected control (not recorded which). The CDR3 loop is CAISEGSLNYGYTF. Here the CDR3 DNA reads TGTGCCATCAGTGAGGGGTCCCTCAACTATGGCTACACCTTC.